This TCR beta chain is from a study of CD8+CD57+ T cells in acquired aplastic anemia (dated by TCRdb to the late 2010s). Concerning the study at large: A mean of about 3.2 ug of DNA, ranging from roughly 0.17 to 30 ug, was extracted from sorted CD4+ and CD8+ cells. A CD8+CD57+ expansion meant a frequency higher than the mean frequency seen in healthy subjects. Points the paper makes about the study in general: Roughly 30 CD8+ CDR3 sequences were found to be shared between patients and controls, but these sequences appeared to be highly expressed in patients and within the immunodominant clones of the patients. Between patients and healthy controls, no significant difference in CD8+ Simpson's diversity was found (P=0.060).

Flow cytometry had shown CD8+CD57+ cell expansion in the patients selected for sequencing. Every patient had a diagnosis of severe acquired aplastic anemia based on International Study of Aplastic Anemia and Agranulocytosis and Camitta criteria. Patients had received no therapy at the time of blood sampling. In this study, sorted CD4+ and CD8+ T cells from the blood of healthy subjects and of severe aplastic anemia patients had their TCR repertoires deep-sequenced. Patients were enrolled in the USA under clinicaltrials.gov protocols 00001620, 01623167, 00001397, 00071045, 00081523 and 00961064. Ficoll-Paque density gradient centrifugation was used to isolate peripheral blood mononuclear cells. Before DNA extraction, CD4+ and CD8+ T cells were sorted by FACS or by magnetic beads. TCR beta VDJ combination and CDR3 sequence profiling used genomic DNA as the template. An Illumina HiSeq 2000 was the platform used for TCR repertoire sequencing. In the authors' own workflow: TRBV/TRBJ rearrangement plots, CDR3 size and DJ length profiles, and Simpson's diversity index were used to assess repertoires. The immunodominant clone was defined as the most abundant DNA sequence in deep sequencing data. CDR3 amino acid sequences were checked for sharing between subjects and were compared against published repertoires and the VDJdb database. TCRdb handled the public reads itself, with Q25 trimming in fastp and clone calling in MiXCR, and kept productive beta chains. CDR3 protein duplicates are merged, each entry listing the most common genes and DNA. In this record, the V and J calls reflect TCRdb's handling and not the investigators' own analysis. The sample data list approximately 180,000 distinct CDR3 sequences, and 48% of these were observed just once. The top ten hold more than 1.5% of the sample.

The CDR1 and CDR2 encoded by the germline V gene are SNHLY and FYNNEI. From the cysteine up to the phenylalanine, the CDR3 has a length of 13 residues. Only the CDR3 DNA is retained, 39 bases long and in frame from the first base. V is pared back by 8 bases and J by 0 bases, with 10 bases lying between the germline termini. A single count supports this clonotype. There is no known antigen for this receptor. No per-base quality is available; no much larger clone lies one base away. One read alone makes for weak evidence. The origin of this receptor is a human donor with aplastic anemia. Sequencing was done on a sample of sorted CD4+, CD8+, or CD8+CD57+ T cells (not recorded which) from PBMCs. The chain employs TRBV2 and TRBJ2-5; the D gene is perhaps TRBD2, from 6 matching bases. The bases are TGTGCCAGCGCCGGGAGCTACCAAGAGACCCAGTACTTC. Translated, this gives CASAGSYQETQYF. The CDR3, completed at both ends by the reference TRBV2 and TRBJ2-5 genes, gives the full variable domain EPEVTQTPSHQVTQMGQEVILRCVPISNHLYFYWYRQILGQKVEFLVSFYNNEISEKSEIFDDQFSVERPDGSNFTLKIRSTKLEDSAMYFCASAGSYQETQYFGPGTRLLVL.